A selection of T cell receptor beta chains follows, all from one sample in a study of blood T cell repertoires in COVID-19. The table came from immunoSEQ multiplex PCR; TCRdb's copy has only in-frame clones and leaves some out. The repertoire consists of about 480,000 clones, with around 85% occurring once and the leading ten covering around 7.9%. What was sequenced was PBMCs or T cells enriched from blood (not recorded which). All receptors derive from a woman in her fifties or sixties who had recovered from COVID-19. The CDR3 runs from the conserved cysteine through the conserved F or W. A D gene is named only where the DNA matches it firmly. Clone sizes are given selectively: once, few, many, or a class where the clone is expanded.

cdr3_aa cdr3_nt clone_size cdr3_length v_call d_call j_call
CASSLRTGGKENTEAFF TGCGCCAGCAGCTTGAGGACAGGGGGTAAGGAGAACACTGAAGCTTTCTTT once 17 TRBV5-1 TRBD1 TRBJ1-1
CATSPFPTDTQYF TGCGCCACCAGCCCTTTCCCCACAGATACGCAGTATTTT NA 13 TRBV5-1 NA TRBJ2-3
CASSQERNQPQHF TGTGCCAGCAGCCAAGAGAGGAATCAGCCCCAGCATTTT few 13 TRBV3-1/TRBV3-2 NA TRBJ1-5
CASSPGWGGNQPQHF TGTGCCAGCAGCCCAGGATGGGGAGGCAATCAGCCCCAGCATTTT NA 15 TRBV6-5 NA TRBJ1-5
CASSRPATGGLDEQFF TGTGCCAGCAGTAGACCCGCGACGGGGGGGCTCGATGAGCAGTTCTTC NA 16 TRBV27 TRBD2 TRBJ2-1
CASRFGGTDTGELFF TGTGCCAGCAGGTTCGGAGGGACCGACACCGGGGAGCTGTTTTTT NA 15 TRBV11-3 NA TRBJ2-2
CASSRGGRGATDTQYF TGTGCCAGCAGCCGAGGGGGCAGGGGGGCCACAGATACGCAGTATTTT NA 16 TRBV2 NA TRBJ2-3
CASSATGANTGELFF TGTGCCAGCAGCGCGACAGGGGCGAACACCGGGGAGCTGTTTTTT NA 15 TRBV9 TRBD1 TRBJ2-2
CASSLDRTNYGYTF TGTGCCAGCAGCTTAGACAGGACCAACTATGGCTACACCTTC NA 14 TRBV7-2 NA TRBJ1-2
CASSQGGQGRNTEAFF TGTGCCAGCAGCCAGGGGGGACAGGGACGGAACACTGAAGCTTTCTTT NA 16 TRBV27 TRBD1 TRBJ1-1
CASSLLQVSGPYSNQPQHF TGTGCCAGCAGCTTACTCCAAGTCTCTGGGCCATATAGCAATCAGCCCCAGCATTTT NA 19 TRBV5-8 NA TRBJ1-5
CASSEGGRTDTQYF TGTGCCAGCAGTGAGGGCGGGAGGACAGATACGCAGTATTTT NA 14 TRBV28 TRBD2 TRBJ2-3
CAIRSGGDNEQFF TGTGCCATCAGGAGCGGGGGGGACAATGAGCAGTTCTTC NA 13 TRBV10-3 TRBD2 TRBJ2-1
CASSGAGGAGYGYTF TGTGCCAGCAGTGGGGCAGGGGGCGCTGGTTATGGCTACACCTTC NA 15 TRBV2 TRBD1 TRBJ1-2
CASQRKTGGNEQFF TGTGCCAGCCAACGCAAGACAGGGGGCAATGAGCAGTTCTTC NA 14 TRBV11-2 TRBD1 TRBJ2-1
CASSLLANEQFF TGCGCCAGCAGCTTACTAGCAAATGAGCAGTTCTTC NA 12 TRBV5-1 NA TRBJ2-1
CASSFSSGASGLVETQYF TGTGCCAGCAGCTTTAGTTCAGGGGCTAGCGGTCTTGTAGAGACCCAGTACTTC NA 18 TRBV7-2 NA TRBJ2-5
CASSLYRGDTEAFF TGTGCCAGCAGTCTTTATCGGGGGGACACTGAAGCTTTCTTT NA 14 TRBV14 NA TRBJ1-1
CASSLVNTRETQYF TGTGCCAGCAGCTTAGTAAACACCCGAGAGACCCAGTACTTC NA 14 TRBV7-4 NA TRBJ2-5
CASSQVTPQGETQYF TGTGCCAGCAGCCAAGTGACCCCCCAGGGTGAGACCCAGTACTTC NA 15 TRBV3-1/TRBV3-2 NA TRBJ2-5